These T cell receptor beta chains were read from a single sample in a study of T cells in tumors after PD-1 blockade. Sequencing used immunoSEQ multiplex PCR; TCRdb keeps in-frame clones, though not all of them. The table records 30,000 to 35,000 clones, approximately 70% of them present only once. Material: PBMCs, obtained after anti-PD-1 treatment. The receptors originated from a human donor with basal cell carcinoma. Both conserved end residues are part of each CDR3. Each record gives: CDR3 protein, CDR3 DNA, clone size, D gene, J gene, V gene. D genes are given only for firm matches. Only some rows state a clone size, as once, few, many or a class for expanded clones.

CASSHPQGTGELFF,TGCGCCAGCAGCCACCCTCAGGGGACCGGGGAGCTGTTTTTT,-,-,TRBJ2-2,TRBV4-3
CASSLAGLAKTEQFF,TGCGCCAGCAGCTTAGCGGGACTGGCTAAGACTGAGCAGTTCTTC,-,TRBD2,TRBJ2-1,TRBV5-1
CAWSPLGDDNSPLHF,TGTGCCTGGAGCCCCCTTGGGGACGATAATTCACCCCTCCACTTT,-,-,TRBJ1-6,TRBV30
CASTPQFSYEQYF,TGTGCCAGCACACCCCAATTCTCCTACGAGCAGTACTTC,-,-,TRBJ2-7,TRBV6-5
CASSVRGETQYF,TGTGCCAGCAGCGTAAGGGGGGAGACCCAGTACTTC,-,-,TRBJ2-5,TRBV2
CASSQDTGNSYGYTF,TGCGCCAGCAGCCAAGATACAGGAAACTCCTATGGCTACACCTTC,many,-,TRBJ1-2,TRBV4-1
CASGRIPATSGSHNEQFF,TGTGCTAGTGGCCGAATCCCCGCGACTAGCGGGTCCCACAATGAGCAGTTCTTC,-,TRBD2,TRBJ2-1,TRBV12-5
CASSFSGRGGYTF,TGTGCCAGCAGTTTCTCGGGACGAGGGGGCTACACCTTC,-,-,TRBJ1-2,TRBV27
CATSDGRGYKGEQFF,TGTGCCACCAGTGATGGCAGGGGCTATAAGGGGGAGCAGTTCTTC,-,-,TRBJ2-1,TRBV24-1
CASSPNGPAHNSNQPQHF,TGTGCCAGCTCCCCCAACGGCCCCGCACATAATAGCAATCAGCCCCAGCATTTT,-,-,TRBJ1-5,TRBV18
CASSYSPRLGTEAFF,TGTGCCAGCAGTTACTCTCCCAGGTTGGGAACTGAAGCTTTCTTT,-,-,TRBJ1-1,TRBV6-5
CASVTGTSASFSYNEQFF,TGTGCCAGCGTGACCGGGACTAGCGCATCATTTTCCTACAATGAGCAGTTCTTC,-,TRBD2,TRBJ2-1,TRBV7-4
CASSPLTPSSGANVLTF,TGTGCCAGCAGTCCCCTGACTCCCAGCTCTGGGGCCAACGTCCTGACTTTC,-,-,TRBJ2-6,TRBV25-1
CASSAGTSVLKAFF,TGTGCCAGCAGCGCCGGGACTTCGGTTCTGAAAGCTTTCTTT,-,-,TRBJ1-1,TRBV7-8
CASSLDQGNYGYTF,TGCGCCAGCAGTTTGGACCAGGGTAACTATGGCTACACCTTC,-,-,TRBJ1-2,TRBV5-1
CASTNYAKGQIEAFF,TGTGCCAGCACAAACTACGCAAAAGGACAGATTGAAGCTTTCTTT,-,-,TRBJ1-1,TRBV28
CASSRGGSLKNSPLHF,TGTGCCAGTAGTCGAGGGGGATCCCTAAAGAATTCACCCCTCCACTTT,-,-,TRBJ1-6,TRBV19
CASSEAGVGQPQHF,TGTGCCAGCAGTGAGGCAGGGGTGGGTCAGCCCCAGCATTTT,-,-,TRBJ1-5,TRBV25-1
CASSLSPASSGNTIYF,TGTGCCAGCAGCTTATCACCGGCATCCTCTGGAAACACCATATATTTT,-,-,TRBJ1-3,TRBV7-2
CASGGAGGGTGELFF,TGTGCCAGCGGGGGGGCCGGTGGGGGCACCGGGGAGCTGTTTTTT,-,-,TRBJ2-2,TRBV6-5
CASSLRQGAYTGELFF,TGTGCCAGCAGCCTTAGACAGGGGGCTTACACCGGGGAGCTGTTTTTT,-,TRBD1,TRBJ2-2,TRBV2
CASSEGSGGRGGYTF,TGTGCCAGTAGTGAAGGATCGGGGGGACGTGGTGGCTACACCTTC,few,-,TRBJ1-2,TRBV19
CASSLASQGTSGSSYEQYF,TGCGCCAGCAGCTTGGCTTCTCAGGGAACTAGCGGCAGTTCCTACGAGCAGTACTTC,-,TRBD2,TRBJ2-7,TRBV5-1
CASSSSTSGGTYNEQFF,TGTGCCAGCAGCTCGTCCACTAGCGGGGGGACTTACAATGAGCAGTTCTTC,-,TRBD2,TRBJ2-1,TRBV7-3
CASGPGGDSDNEQFF,TGTGCCAGCGGTCCGGGAGGAGACTCTGACAATGAGCAGTTCTTC,-,TRBD2,TRBJ2-1,TRBV6-6
CASSPRDRQETQYF,TGTGCCAGCAGCCCCCGGGACAGGCAAGAGACCCAGTACTTC,-,TRBD1,TRBJ2-5,TRBV7-2
CASGEGRTGELFF,TGTGCCTCGGGTGAGGGTCGTACCGGGGAGCTGTTTTTT,-,-,TRBJ2-2,TRBV12-3/TRBV12-4
CASNSPRGGSSYNEQFF,TGTGCCAGTAATTCACCCCGGGGCGGGAGCTCCTACAATGAGCAGTTCTTC,few,TRBD2,TRBJ2-1,TRBV27
CASSFGLPGSEQYF,TGTGCCAGCAGCTTCGGCCTACCAGGGTCCGAGCAGTACTTC,-,-,TRBJ2-7,TRBV7-2
CASSLEDGYTF,TGTGCCAGCAGTTTAGAGGATGGCTACACCTTC,-,-,TRBJ1-2,TRBV28
CASLFSSPTDTQYF,TGCGCCAGTCTATTTAGTTCTCCGACAGATACGCAGTATTTT,-,-,TRBJ2-3,TRBV5-1
CASTKKRGGFPPRDTGELFF,TGCGCCAGCACAAAAAAAAGGGGGGGCTTCCCACCTAGGGACACCGGGGAGCTGTTTTTT,once,-,TRBJ2-2,TRBV23-1
CASSLRDRSQETQYF,TGTGCCAGCAGCTTGCGGGACCGCTCCCAAGAGACCCAGTACTTC,many,-,TRBJ2-5,TRBV13
CASSRAGEGQETQYF,TGTGCCAGCAGCCGGGCGGGAGAGGGGCAAGAGACCCAGTACTTC,once,TRBD2,TRBJ2-5,TRBV4-2
CASSPGEEKLFF,TGTGCCAGCTCACCCGGGGAGGAAAAACTGTTTTTT,few,-,TRBJ1-4,TRBV18
CASSADPGRGRDTQYF,TGTGCCAGCAGCGCCGATCCGGGACGCGGTAGGGATACGCAGTATTTT,-,-,TRBJ2-3,TRBV5-4
CASRSGTGNNSPLHF,TGTGCCAGCAGATCGGGGACAGGGAACAATTCACCCCTCCACTTT,-,TRBD1,TRBJ1-6,TRBV28
CASSPSRGGHTEAFF,TGTGCCAGCTCACCTTCGAGGGGCGGACACACTGAAGCTTTCTTT,-,-,TRBJ1-1,TRBV18
CASSQARTVYGYTF,TGTGCCAGCAGCCAAGCCCGGACAGTTTATGGCTACACCTTC,few,-,TRBJ1-2,TRBV3-1/TRBV3-2
CASSLLRGEQFF,TGTGCCAGCAGTTTATTGAGAGGCGAGCAGTTCTTC,once,-,TRBJ2-1,TRBV28